This T cell receptor (beta chain) derives from a study of T-cell reconstitution after alpha-beta-depleted transplantation in children. The TCRbeta library was prepared with unique molecular identifiers. MiXCR, applied by TCRdb to the PCR reads, yields one record per CDR3 protein. The sample includes some 300,000 distinct CDR3 sequences, 6.5% to 9% of them seen just once. The CDR3 covers 16 residues. Germline loops: CDR1 SGHNT, CDR2 YENEEA. V shed 5 bases, J shed 5 bases, and the junction held 8 bases outside the gene matches. This clonotype was detected a few times. Its cognate antigen is unknown. Study results and limitations: Most T-cell counts and diversity one year after the transplant came from T cells that were newly produced.

Material: peripheral blood, obtained 360 days after TCRalphabeta/CD19-depleted stem cell transplant. This TCR was recovered from a female patient between 2 and 15 years old who had a stem cell transplant for Fanconi anemia, so the T cells may come from the graft donor. The rearrangement joins TRBV11-3 to TRBJ2-2; 10 nucleotides line up with TRBD2. The CDR3 loop is CASSQASGGRTGELFF. DNA of the CDR3: TGTGCCAGCAGCCAAGCTAGCGGGGGCCGGACCGGGGAGCTGTTTTTT.